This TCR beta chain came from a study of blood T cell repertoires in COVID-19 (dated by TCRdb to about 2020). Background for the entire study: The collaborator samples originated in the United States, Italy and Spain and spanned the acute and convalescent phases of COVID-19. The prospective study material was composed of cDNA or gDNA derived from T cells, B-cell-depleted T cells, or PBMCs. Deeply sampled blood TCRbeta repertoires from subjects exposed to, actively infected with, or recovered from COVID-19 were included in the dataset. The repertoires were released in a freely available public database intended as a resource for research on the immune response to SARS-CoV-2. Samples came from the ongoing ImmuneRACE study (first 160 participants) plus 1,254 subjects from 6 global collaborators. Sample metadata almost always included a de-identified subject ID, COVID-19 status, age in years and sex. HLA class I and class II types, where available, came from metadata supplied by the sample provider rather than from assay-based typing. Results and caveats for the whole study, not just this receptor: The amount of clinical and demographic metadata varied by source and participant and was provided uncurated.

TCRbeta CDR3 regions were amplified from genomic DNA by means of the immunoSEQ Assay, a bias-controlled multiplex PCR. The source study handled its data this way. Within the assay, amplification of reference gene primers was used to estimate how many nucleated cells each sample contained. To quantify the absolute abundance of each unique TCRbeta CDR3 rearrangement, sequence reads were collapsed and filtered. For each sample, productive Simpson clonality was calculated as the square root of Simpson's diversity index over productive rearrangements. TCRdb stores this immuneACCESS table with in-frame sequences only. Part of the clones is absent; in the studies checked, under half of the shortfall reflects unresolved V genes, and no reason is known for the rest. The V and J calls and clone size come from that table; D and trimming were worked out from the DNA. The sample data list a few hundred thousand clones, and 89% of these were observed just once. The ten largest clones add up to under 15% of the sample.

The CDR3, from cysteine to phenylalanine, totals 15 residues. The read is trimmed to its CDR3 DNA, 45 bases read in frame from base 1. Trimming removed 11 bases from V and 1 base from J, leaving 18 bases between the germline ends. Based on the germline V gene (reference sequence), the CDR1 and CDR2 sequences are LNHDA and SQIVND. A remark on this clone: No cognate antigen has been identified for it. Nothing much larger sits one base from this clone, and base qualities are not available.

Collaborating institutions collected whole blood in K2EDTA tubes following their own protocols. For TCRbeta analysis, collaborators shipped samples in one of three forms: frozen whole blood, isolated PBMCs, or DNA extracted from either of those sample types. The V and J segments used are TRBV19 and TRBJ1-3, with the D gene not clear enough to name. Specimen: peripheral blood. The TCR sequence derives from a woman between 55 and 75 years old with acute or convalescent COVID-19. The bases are TGTGCCGGCCGAGACTCTGATCGTTCTGGAAACACCATATATTTT. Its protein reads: CAGRDSDRSGNTIYF.